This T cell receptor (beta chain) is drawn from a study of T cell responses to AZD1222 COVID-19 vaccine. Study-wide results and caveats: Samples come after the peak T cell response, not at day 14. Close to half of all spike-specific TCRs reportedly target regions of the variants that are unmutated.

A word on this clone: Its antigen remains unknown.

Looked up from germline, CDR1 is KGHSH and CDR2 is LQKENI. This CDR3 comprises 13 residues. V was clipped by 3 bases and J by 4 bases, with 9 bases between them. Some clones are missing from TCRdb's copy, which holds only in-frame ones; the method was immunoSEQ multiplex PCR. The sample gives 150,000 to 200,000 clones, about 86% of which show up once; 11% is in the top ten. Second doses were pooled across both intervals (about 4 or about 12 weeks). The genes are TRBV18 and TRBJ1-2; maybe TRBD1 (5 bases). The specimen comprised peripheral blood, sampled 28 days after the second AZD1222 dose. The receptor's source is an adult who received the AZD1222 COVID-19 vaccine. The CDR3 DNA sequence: TGTGCCAGCTCACCGGGGGACGCCTATGGCTACACCTTC. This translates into CASSPGDAYGYTF.